This is a list of T cell receptor beta chains from one sample in a study of response to subunit inactivated influenza vaccine. TCRdb fed the RT-PCR reads into MiXCR, producing one record per CDR3 protein. The sample has a few hundred thousand distinct CDR3 sequences, 20% to 25% seen once. This specimen consisted of PBMCs from blood, obtained less than 22 months after vaccination. All receptors derive from a man in his fifties or sixties who received an inactivated influenza vaccine. Each CDR3 is given with its conserved first and last residue. The order of the fields is J gene, clone size, V gene, D gene, CDR3 protein, CDR3 DNA. A D gene is named only where the DNA matches it firmly. Some rows mark clone size as missing; the rest say once, few, many or name a class of expanded clone.

J gene: TRBJ1-1
clone size: few
V gene: TRBV20-1
D gene: TRBD1
CDR3 protein: CSASRGGTEAFF
CDR3 DNA: TGCAGTGCGAGCAGGGGGGGGACTGAAGCTTTCTTT

J gene: TRBJ2-3
clone size: -
V gene: TRBV24-1
D gene: -
CDR3 protein: CATSDRNTDTQYF
CDR3 DNA: TGTGCCACCAGTGATAGGAACACAGATACGCAGTATTTT

J gene: TRBJ1-1
clone size: -
V gene: TRBV5-6
D gene: -
CDR3 protein: CASSLGHLTEVEAFF
CDR3 DNA: TGTGCCAGCAGCTTGGGACATTTAACGGAGGTGGAAGCTTTCTTT

J gene: TRBJ2-1
clone size: few
V gene: TRBV7-6
D gene: -
CDR3 protein: CASSRVAQTDPSYNEQFF
CDR3 DNA: TGTGCCAGCAGCAGAGTAGCACAAACGGACCCCTCCTACAATGAGCAGTTCTTC

J gene: TRBJ2-4
clone size: -
V gene: TRBV29-1
D gene: -
CDR3 protein: CSIVLIAKNIQYF
CDR3 DNA: TGCAGCATCGTTCTCATAGCCAAAAACATTCAGTACTTC

J gene: TRBJ1-3
clone size: -
V gene: TRBV25-1
D gene: -
CDR3 protein: CASSEYLGGYSGNTIYF
CDR3 DNA: TGTGCCAGCAGTGAATATCTGGGAGGGTATTCTGGAAACACCATATATTTT

J gene: TRBJ1-5
clone size: many
V gene: TRBV20-1
D gene: -
CDR3 protein: CSALRGGVEPQHF
CDR3 DNA: TGCAGTGCTTTAAGAGGGGGGGTTGAACCCCAGCATTTT

J gene: TRBJ2-5
clone size: -
V gene: TRBV12-3/TRBV12-4
D gene: TRBD1
CDR3 protein: CASRRDRVDSETQYF
CDR3 DNA: TGTGCCAGCAGGCGGGACAGGGTGGATTCGGAGACCCAGTACTTC

J gene: TRBJ1-4
clone size: -
V gene: TRBV11-2
D gene: -
CDR3 protein: CASSLGARGENEKLFF
CDR3 DNA: TGTGCCAGCAGCTTAGGAGCTCGGGGGGAGAATGAAAAACTGTTTTTT

J gene: TRBJ2-7
clone size: few
V gene: TRBV20-1
D gene: TRBD1
CDR3 protein: CSAGTGSKYEQYF
CDR3 DNA: TGCAGTGCTGGGACAGGGAGCAAATACGAGCAGTACTTC

J gene: TRBJ1-4
clone size: -
V gene: TRBV6-2/TRBV6-3
D gene: -
CDR3 protein: CASSYLTRYAGPTGTNEKLFF
CDR3 DNA: TGTGCCAGCAGTTATCTTACTCGTTATGCCGGGCCCACCGGGACTAATGAAAAACTGTTTTTT

J gene: TRBJ2-3
clone size: -
V gene: TRBV25-1
D gene: TRBD1
CDR3 protein: CASRATGTQYF
CDR3 DNA: TGTGCCAGCCGAGCGACAGGGACGCAGTATTTT

J gene: TRBJ1-1
clone size: few
V gene: TRBV14
D gene: -
CDR3 protein: CASSQEGGAFF
CDR3 DNA: TGTGCCAGCAGCCAAGAAGGCGGGGCTTTCTTT

J gene: TRBJ1-3
clone size: many
V gene: TRBV7-2
D gene: -
CDR3 protein: CASSPNDLGNTIYF
CDR3 DNA: TGTGCCAGCAGCCCGAATGACCTTGGAAACACCATATATTTT

J gene: TRBJ1-1
clone size: many
V gene: TRBV3-1
D gene: -
CDR3 protein: CASGGGRGEAFF
CDR3 DNA: TGTGCCAGCGGAGGAGGGCGTGGTGAAGCTTTCTTT

J gene: TRBJ2-3
clone size: -
V gene: TRBV10-3
D gene: TRBD2
CDR3 protein: CATRGPGGGTDTQYF
CDR3 DNA: TGTGCCACGCGGGGTCCGGGCGGGGGAACAGATACGCAGTATTTT

J gene: TRBJ2-1
clone size: few
V gene: TRBV11-2
D gene: TRBD1
CDR3 protein: CASSSLGQGASYNEQFF
CDR3 DNA: TGTGCCAGCAGCTCACTCGGACAGGGGGCTTCCTACAATGAGCAGTTCTTC

J gene: TRBJ2-1
clone size: -
V gene: TRBV18
D gene: -
CDR3 protein: CASSPPGSSVINEQFF
CDR3 DNA: TGTGCCAGCTCACCACCTGGTAGTTCAGTGATCAATGAGCAGTTCTTC

J gene: TRBJ2-3
clone size: many
V gene: TRBV6-1
D gene: -
CDR3 protein: CASRQGSSGTDTQYF
CDR3 DNA: TGTGCCAGCCGTCAGGGGTCTAGTGGCACAGATACGCAGTATTTT

J gene: TRBJ2-7
clone size: -
V gene: TRBV5-6
D gene: TRBD2
CDR3 protein: CASSLRRGLNEQYF
CDR3 DNA: TGTGCCAGCAGCTTGCGTAGGGGACTAAACGAGCAGTACTTC

J gene: TRBJ2-6
clone size: -
V gene: TRBV20-1
D gene: -
CDR3 protein: CSAFKANVLTF
CDR3 DNA: TGCAGTGCATTTAAGGCCAACGTCCTGACTTTC

J gene: TRBJ2-7
clone size: -
V gene: TRBV18
D gene: TRBD1
CDR3 protein: CASSPQAGQGIGPFYEQYF
CDR3 DNA: TGTGCCAGCTCACCACAAGCGGGACAGGGAATTGGACCTTTCTACGAGCAGTACTTC

J gene: TRBJ1-6
clone size: -
V gene: TRBV12-3/TRBV12-4
D gene: -
CDR3 protein: CASSFQTRNSPLHF
CDR3 DNA: TGTGCCAGCAGTTTCCAGACTAGAAATTCACCCCTCCACTTT

J gene: TRBJ1-2
clone size: many
V gene: TRBV7-2
D gene: TRBD1
CDR3 protein: CASSPGPGQNYGYTF
CDR3 DNA: TGTGCCAGCAGCCCTGGCCCGGGACAGAACTATGGCTACACCTTC

J gene: TRBJ2-5
clone size: few
V gene: TRBV6-2/TRBV6-3
D gene: -
CDR3 protein: CASSYSSNFLETQYF
CDR3 DNA: TGTGCCAGCAGTTACTCGAGTAACTTCTTAGAGACCCAGTACTTC

J gene: TRBJ2-1
clone size: -
V gene: TRBV5-6
D gene: TRBD2
CDR3 protein: CASSPAASGGRGQFF
CDR3 DNA: TGTGCCAGCAGCCCTGCGGCTAGCGGGGGGCGGGGGCAGTTCTTC

J gene: TRBJ2-5
clone size: -
V gene: TRBV6-1
D gene: TRBD2
CDR3 protein: CASTGLAGVGETQYF
CDR3 DNA: TGTGCCAGCACGGGACTAGCGGGAGTAGGAGAGACCCAGTACTTC

J gene: TRBJ2-3
clone size: -
V gene: TRBV29-1
D gene: -
CDR3 protein: CSVIGRYSTDTQYF
CDR3 DNA: TGCAGCGTTATCGGACGGTATAGCACAGATACGCAGTATTTT